A single sample is the source of the 7 T cell receptor beta chains below, sequenced in a study of blood T cell repertoires in COVID-19. Produced via immunoSEQ multiplex PCR; TCRdb's table is partial and in-frame only. This sample has 80,000 or so clones, with about 92% found just once. Material: peripheral blood. These receptor sequences come from a man aged 50 to 60 with acute or convalescent COVID-19.

The chain uses TRBV19 and TRBJ1-5, with D unclear. The CDR3 is 13 amino acids. Trimming shortened V by 3 bases and J by 5 bases, and 8 bases separated the two germline ends. The germline gives CDR1 LNHDA, CDR2 SQIVND (reference sequence). In DNA, the CDR3 is TGTGCCAGTAGTATTTGGAGGGATCAGCCCCAGCATTTT. It translates to CASSIWRDQPQHF.

The chain combines TRBV2 with TRBJ2-1; 8 bases map to TRBD2. This CDR3 is built from 16 residues. Germline V gene sequence: CDR1 SNHLY, CDR2 FYNNEI. Losses at the gene ends were 6 bases for V and 6 bases for J; bases not matched to a gene: 13. CDR3 region: CASRRGGSGSGNEQFF. CDR3 DNA: TGTGCCAGCAGGAGGGGGGGCAGCGGGAGTGGCAATGAGCAGTTCTTC.

This chain joins TRBV7-8 and TRBJ2-3; 9 bases fit TRBD2. The CDR3 length is 15 residues. Germline loops: CDR1 SGHVS, CDR2 FQNEAQ. Trimming at V came to 4 bases and at J to 5 bases, leaving 7 bases not matched to a gene. The CDR3: CASSSNAGGQDTQYF. The CDR3 DNA reads TGTGCCAGCAGCTCTAACGCGGGGGGGCAAGATACGCAGTATTTT.

This clone was found once. The J gene is TRBJ1-1, the V gene TRBV7-2, with 9 bases lining up with TRBD1. In germline, CDR1 is SGHTA, CDR2 FQGNSA. V trimming: 5 bases; J trimming: 3 bases; junction bases outside the gene matches: 7. This CDR3 region has 15 residues. Written as DNA, the CDR3 is TGTGCCAGCAGCCCGACAGGGGGTGGGTACACTGAAGCTTTCTTT. Protein product: CASSPTGGGYTEAFF.

The chain joins TRBV28 to TRBJ2-1, with D perhaps TRBD2 (5 bases). Germline CDR1 is MDHEN and CDR2 is SYDVKM. V shed 7 bases and J shed 6 bases, with 10 bases lying between them. The CDR3 extends over 12 amino acids. The CDR3: CASKRELNEQFF. In DNA, the CDR3 is TGTGCCAGCAAACGGGAACTCAATGAGCAGTTCTTC.

The chain couples TRBV7-2 to TRBJ2-3; the match to TRBD2 covers 11 bases. Germline V gene sequence: CDR1 SGHTA, CDR2 FQGNSA. This CDR3 contains 16 residues. The trim removed 1 base at V and 5 bases at J, leaving 5 bases unmatched. CDR3 coding DNA: TGTGCCAGCAGCTTAGATACTAGCGGGAGTGTAGATACGCAGTATTTT. Its translation is CASSLDTSGSVDTQYF.

The chain couples TRBV19 to TRBJ2-1, with TRBD2 matching 8 bases. The V gene's germline CDR1 is LNHDA and CDR2 SQIVND (reference sequence). V lost 2 bases to trimming and J lost 5 bases; unmatched junction nucleotides: 5. The length of the CDR3 is 15 residues. The CDR3 DNA is TGTGCCAGTAGTATAAGTCTAGCGGGTAACAATGAGCAGTTCTTC. Translating it yields CASSISLAGNNEQFF.